The entry that follows covers one T cell receptor (beta chain) sequence. This entry belongs to a study of cytomegalovirus exposure and HLA in healthy donors. As for the study in general: Approximately 190 million T cells yielded 100 million or so unique TCR beta sequences, as an earlier analysis found.

This CDR3 region has 15 residues. Deletions cut 5 bases from V and 6 bases from J, with 19 bases between. Germline V gene lookup returns CDR1 SGHAT and CDR2 FQNNGV. A multiplex PCR was run with 60 Vbeta primers and 13 Jbeta primers. TCRdb's copy holds only in-frame clones and misses some; the assay was immunoSEQ multiplex PCR. The sample carries about 140,000 clones, 70% to 85% recorded once. This chain connects TRBV11-2 to TRBJ1-2, with D hard to call. Sequenced sample: PBMCs. The sequence derives from a woman in her 40s in good health and CMV-seronegative. The CDR3 is CASSRAVVATDGYTF. CDR3 in DNA: TGTGCCAGCAGCCGCGCCGTCGTCGCCACAGATGGCTACACCTTC. The whole variable domain, remainder taken from reference TRBV11-2 and TRBJ1-2, is EAGVAQSPRYKIIEKRQSVAFWCNPISGHATLYWYQQILGQGPKLLIQFQNNGVVDDSQLPKDRFSAERLKGVDSTLKIQPAKLEDSAVYLCASSRAVVATDGYTFGSGTRLTVV.